This T cell receptor beta chain was profiled in a study of cytomegalovirus exposure and HLA in healthy donors. Notes on the study in general: Only CMV serostatus was available as immune exposure information.

V was clipped by 0 bases and J by 8 bases, with 13 bases between them. The CDR3 is 14 residues long. The germline V gene has CDR1 MNHEY and CDR2 SMNVEV (reference sequence). A word on this clone: Its antigen is currently unknown.

The PCR was carried out with 60 Vbeta primers and 13 Jbeta primers. Data came from immunoSEQ multiplex PCR; TCRdb stores just in-frame clones and leaves some out. The repertoire holds fewer than 200,000 clones, 60% to 80% seen once, with less than 5.5% in the top ten. The receptor comes from a male donor in good health and CMV-seronegative. The chain combines TRBV27 with TRBJ1-2; perhaps TRBD1 as D (6 bases). The sample was PBMCs. CDR3 loop: CASSLSGGPGGYTF. Here the CDR3 DNA reads TGTGCCAGCAGTTTATCCGGGGGGCCGGGGGGCTACACCTTC.